The sequence of this TCR beta chain was determined in a study of control samples from healthy donors and cancer patients (dated by TCRdb to about 2020). To prepare the library, the immunoSEQ multiplex PCR assay was applied. TCRdb mirrors the immuneACCESS table, restricted to in-frame sequences. Some clones are absent from its copies; in checked studies, under half trace to an unresolved V gene, and the reason for the others is unknown. Counted in this sample were approximately 30,000 clones; roughly 94% of them appeared once. About 6.2% of the sample lies in the top ten. About this clone itself: It has no known antigen specificity. Base qualities are missing; no much larger clone stands one base away.

The sample was blood. The TCR originated in a man in his 60s in good health.

The nucleotide sequence reads TGTGCCAGCAACTCCCAGGGGAGAAAGGGCTACACCTTC. This sequence encodes CASNSQGRKGYTF. In this chain, TRBV28 is recombined with TRBJ1-2; tentative D gene TRBD1, with 6 bases matching. Measured from the cysteine to the phenylalanine, the CDR3 is 13 residues long. Just the 39-base CDR3 DNA is kept, in frame starting at base 1. Via the germline V gene, CDR1 is MDHEN and CDR2 SYDVKM. V was cut back by 7 bases and J by 8 bases, leaving a gap of 17 bases between them.